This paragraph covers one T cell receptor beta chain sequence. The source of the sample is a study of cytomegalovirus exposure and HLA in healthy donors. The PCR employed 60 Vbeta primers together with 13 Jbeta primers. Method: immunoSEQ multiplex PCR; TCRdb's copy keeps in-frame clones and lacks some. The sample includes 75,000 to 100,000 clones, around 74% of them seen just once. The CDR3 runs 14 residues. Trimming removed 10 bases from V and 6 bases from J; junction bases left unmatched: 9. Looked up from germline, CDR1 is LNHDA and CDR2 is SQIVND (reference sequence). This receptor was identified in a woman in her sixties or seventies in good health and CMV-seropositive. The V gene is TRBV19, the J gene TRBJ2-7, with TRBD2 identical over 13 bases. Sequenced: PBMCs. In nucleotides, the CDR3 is TGTGCCACCACTGCAGGACTAGCGGGAGTCGAGCAGTACTTC. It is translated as CATTAGLAGVEQYF.